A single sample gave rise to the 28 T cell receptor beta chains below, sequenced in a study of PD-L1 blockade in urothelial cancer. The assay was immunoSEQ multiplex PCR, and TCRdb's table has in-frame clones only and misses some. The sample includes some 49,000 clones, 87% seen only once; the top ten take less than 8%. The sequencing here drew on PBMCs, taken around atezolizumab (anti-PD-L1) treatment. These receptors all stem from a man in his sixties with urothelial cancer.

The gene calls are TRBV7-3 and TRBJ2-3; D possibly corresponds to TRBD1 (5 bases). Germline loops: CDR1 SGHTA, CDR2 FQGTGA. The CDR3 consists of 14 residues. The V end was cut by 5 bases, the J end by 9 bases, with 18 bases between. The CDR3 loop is CASSPRGESHTQYF. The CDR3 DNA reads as TGTGCCAGCAGCCCAAGGGGTGAATCCCACACGCAGTATTTT.

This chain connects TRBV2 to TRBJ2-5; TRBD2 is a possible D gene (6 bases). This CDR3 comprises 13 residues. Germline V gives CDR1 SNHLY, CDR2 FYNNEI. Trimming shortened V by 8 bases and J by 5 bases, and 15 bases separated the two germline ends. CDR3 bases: TGTGCCAGCCGTCGGGAGAGAGGGGAGACCCAGTACTTC. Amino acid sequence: CASRRERGETQYF.

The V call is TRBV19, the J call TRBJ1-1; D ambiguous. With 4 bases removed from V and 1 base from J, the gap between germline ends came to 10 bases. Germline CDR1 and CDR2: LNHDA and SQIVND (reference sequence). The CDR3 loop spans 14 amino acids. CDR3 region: CASSTRGQNTEAFF. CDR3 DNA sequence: TGTGCCAGTAGTACCCGAGGCCAGAACACTGAAGCTTTCTTT.

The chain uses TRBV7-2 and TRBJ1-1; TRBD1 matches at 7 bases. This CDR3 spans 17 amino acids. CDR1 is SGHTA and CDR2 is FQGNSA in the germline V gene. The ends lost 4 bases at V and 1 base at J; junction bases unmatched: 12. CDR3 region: CASSSQGTRGWNTEAFF. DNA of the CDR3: TGTGCCAGCAGCTCACAGGGGACACGGGGATGGAACACTGAAGCTTTCTTT.

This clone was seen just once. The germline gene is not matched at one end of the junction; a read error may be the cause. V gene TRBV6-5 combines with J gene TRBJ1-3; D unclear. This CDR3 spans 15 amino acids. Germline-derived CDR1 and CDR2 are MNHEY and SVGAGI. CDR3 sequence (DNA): TGTACCAGCAGAGGCGGAGGGCTGGCTGGAAACACCATATATTTT. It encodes CTSRGGGLAGNTIYF.

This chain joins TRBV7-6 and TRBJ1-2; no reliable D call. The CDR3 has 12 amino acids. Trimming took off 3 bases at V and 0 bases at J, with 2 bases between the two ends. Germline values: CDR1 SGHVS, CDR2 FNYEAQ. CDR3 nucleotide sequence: TGTGCCAGCAGCTTTACTAACTATGGCTACACCTTC. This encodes CASSFTNYGYTF.

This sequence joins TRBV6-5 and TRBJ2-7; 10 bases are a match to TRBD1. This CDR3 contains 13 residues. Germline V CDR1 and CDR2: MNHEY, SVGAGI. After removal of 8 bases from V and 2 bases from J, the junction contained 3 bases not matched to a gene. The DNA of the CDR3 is TGTGCCAGCGCGGGGACAGGGGCCTACGAGCAGTACTTC. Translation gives CASAGTGAYEQYF.

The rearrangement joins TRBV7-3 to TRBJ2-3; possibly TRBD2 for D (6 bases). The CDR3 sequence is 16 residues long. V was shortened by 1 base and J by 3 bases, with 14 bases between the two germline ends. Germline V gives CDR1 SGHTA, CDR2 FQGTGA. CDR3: CASSLNRGGGTDTQYF. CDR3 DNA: TGTGCCAGCAGCTTAAATCGTGGGGGAGGAACAGATACGCAGTATTTT.

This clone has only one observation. The CDR3 region is CASANLDRGLISGGLYNEQFF. CDR3 DNA sequence: TGTGCCAGCGCTAACCTTGACAGGGGGCTAATTAGCGGGGGGCTTTACAATGAGCAGTTCTTC. The chain links TRBV28 to TRBJ2-1; D tentatively fits TRBD1 or TRBD2 (10 bases each). V was clipped by 8 bases and J by 4 bases, with 36 bases between them. The CDR3 loop spans 21 amino acids. Looked up from germline, CDR1 is MDHEN and CDR2 is SYDVKM. Full variable domain (rest looked up from reference TRBV28 and TRBJ2-1): DVKVTQSSRYLVKRTGEKVFLECVQDMDHENMFWYRQDPGLGLRLIYFSYDVKMKEKGDIPEGYSVSREKKERFSLILESASTNQTSMYLCASANLDRGLISGGLYNEQFFGPGTRLTVL.

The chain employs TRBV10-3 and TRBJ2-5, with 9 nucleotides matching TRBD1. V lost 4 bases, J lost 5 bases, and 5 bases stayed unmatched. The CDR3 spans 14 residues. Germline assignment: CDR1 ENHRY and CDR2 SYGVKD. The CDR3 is CAISAGQGGETQYF. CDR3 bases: TGTGCCATCAGTGCGGGACAGGGTGGGGAGACCCAGTACTTC.

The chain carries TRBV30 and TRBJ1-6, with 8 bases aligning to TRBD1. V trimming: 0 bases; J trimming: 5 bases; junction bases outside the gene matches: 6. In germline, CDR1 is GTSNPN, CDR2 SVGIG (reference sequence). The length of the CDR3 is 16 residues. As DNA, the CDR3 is TGTGCCTGGAGTGTTTACAGGGGGTCTGATAATTCACCCCTCCACTTT. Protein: CAWSVYRGSDNSPLHF.

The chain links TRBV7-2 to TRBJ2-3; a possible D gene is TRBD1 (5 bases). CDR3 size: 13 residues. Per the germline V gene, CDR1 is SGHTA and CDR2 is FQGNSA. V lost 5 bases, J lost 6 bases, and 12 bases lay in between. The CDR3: CASSPARGDTQYF. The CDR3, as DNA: TGTGCCAGCAGCCCTGCTAGGGGCGATACGCAGTATTTT.

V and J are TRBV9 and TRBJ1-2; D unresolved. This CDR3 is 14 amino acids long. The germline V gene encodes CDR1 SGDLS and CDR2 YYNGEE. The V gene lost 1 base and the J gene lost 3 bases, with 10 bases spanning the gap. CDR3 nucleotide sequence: TGTGCCAGCAGCGTAAACTCGGGGTACTATGGCTACACCTTC. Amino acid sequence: CASSVNSGYYGYTF.

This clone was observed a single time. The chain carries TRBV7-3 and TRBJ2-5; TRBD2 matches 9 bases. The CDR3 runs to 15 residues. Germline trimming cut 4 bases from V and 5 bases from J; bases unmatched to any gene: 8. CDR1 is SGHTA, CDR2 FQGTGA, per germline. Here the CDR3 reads CASSSRAGGRETQYF. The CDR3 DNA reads TGTGCCAGCAGCTCGAGAGCGGGGGGCAGGGAGACCCAGTACTTC.

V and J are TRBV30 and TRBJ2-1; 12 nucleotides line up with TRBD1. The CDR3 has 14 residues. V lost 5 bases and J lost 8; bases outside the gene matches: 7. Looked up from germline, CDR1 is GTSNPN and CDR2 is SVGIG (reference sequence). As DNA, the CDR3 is TGTGCCTGGGCCCCGGGACAGGGGGCTTATGAGCAGTTCTTC. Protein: CAWAPGQGAYEQFF.

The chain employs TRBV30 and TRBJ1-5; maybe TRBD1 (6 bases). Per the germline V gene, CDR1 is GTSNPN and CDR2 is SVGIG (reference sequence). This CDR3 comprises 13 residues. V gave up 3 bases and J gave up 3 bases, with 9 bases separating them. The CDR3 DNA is TGTGCCTGGAGCGGACAGTCCAATCAGCCCCAGCATTTT. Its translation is CAWSGQSNQPQHF.

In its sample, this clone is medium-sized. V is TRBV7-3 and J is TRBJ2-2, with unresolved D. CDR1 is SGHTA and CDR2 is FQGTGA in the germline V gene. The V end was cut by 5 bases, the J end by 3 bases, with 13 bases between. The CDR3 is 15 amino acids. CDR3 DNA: TGTGCCAGCAGCCCTCAGGCGTCGGACACCGGGGAGCTGTTTTTT. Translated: CASSPQASDTGELFF.

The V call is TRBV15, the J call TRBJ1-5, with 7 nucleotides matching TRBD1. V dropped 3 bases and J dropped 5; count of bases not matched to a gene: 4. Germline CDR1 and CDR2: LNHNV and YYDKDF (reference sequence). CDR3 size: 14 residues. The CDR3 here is CATSSRQGYQPQHF. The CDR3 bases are TGTGCCACCAGCAGCCGACAGGGTTATCAGCCCCAGCATTTT.

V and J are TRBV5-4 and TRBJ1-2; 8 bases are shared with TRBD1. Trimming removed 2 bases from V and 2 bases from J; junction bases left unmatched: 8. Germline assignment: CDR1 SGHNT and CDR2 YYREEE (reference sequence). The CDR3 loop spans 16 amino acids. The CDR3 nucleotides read TGTGCCAGCAGCTTACCGACAGGGGTGCGAAACTATGGCTACACCTTC. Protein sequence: CASSLPTGVRNYGYTF.

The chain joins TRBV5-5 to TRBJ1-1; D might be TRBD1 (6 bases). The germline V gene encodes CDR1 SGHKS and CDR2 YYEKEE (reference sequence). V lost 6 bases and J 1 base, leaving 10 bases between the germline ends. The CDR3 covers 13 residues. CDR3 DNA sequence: TGTGCCAGCAAAGGGGGACAGAACACTGAAGCTTTCTTT. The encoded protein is CASKGGQNTEAFF.

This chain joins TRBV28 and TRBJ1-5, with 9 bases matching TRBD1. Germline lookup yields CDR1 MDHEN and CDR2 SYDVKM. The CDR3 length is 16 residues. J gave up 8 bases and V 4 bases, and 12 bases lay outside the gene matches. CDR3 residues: CASSYTGTGYEEPQHF. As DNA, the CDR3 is TGTGCCAGCAGTTACACCGGGACAGGGTACGAGGAGCCCCAGCATTTT.

The CDR3 DNA sequence: TGTGCCAGCAGCTTCAGCGGATGGTACGAGCAGTACTTC. It encodes CASSFSGWYEQYF. The rearrangement joins TRBV7-8 to TRBJ2-7; a possible D gene is TRBD2 (5 bases). Germline CDR1 SGHVS, CDR2 FQNEAQ. V lost 3 bases, J lost 4 bases, and 10 bases lay in between. The CDR3 is 13 amino acids.

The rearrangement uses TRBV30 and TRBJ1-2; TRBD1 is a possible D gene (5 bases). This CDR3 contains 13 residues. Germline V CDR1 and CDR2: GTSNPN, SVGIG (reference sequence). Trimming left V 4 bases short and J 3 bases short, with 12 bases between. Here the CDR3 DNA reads TGTGCCTGGACCGGGGGAAGGGACTATGGCTACACCTTC. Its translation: CAWTGGRDYGYTF.

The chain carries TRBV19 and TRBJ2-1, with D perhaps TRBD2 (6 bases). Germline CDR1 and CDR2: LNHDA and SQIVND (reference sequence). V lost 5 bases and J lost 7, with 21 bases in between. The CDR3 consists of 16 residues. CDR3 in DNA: TGTGCCAGTAGTCTCGAGTCCGTGCGGGGTCGAAATGAGCAGTTCTTC. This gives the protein CASSLESVRGRNEQFF.

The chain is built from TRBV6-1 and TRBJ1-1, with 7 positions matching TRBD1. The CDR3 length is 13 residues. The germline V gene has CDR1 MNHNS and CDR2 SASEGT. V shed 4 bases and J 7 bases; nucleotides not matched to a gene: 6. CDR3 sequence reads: CASSVLRDSEAFF. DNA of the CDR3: TGTGCCAGCAGTGTACTCCGGGACAGTGAAGCTTTCTTT.

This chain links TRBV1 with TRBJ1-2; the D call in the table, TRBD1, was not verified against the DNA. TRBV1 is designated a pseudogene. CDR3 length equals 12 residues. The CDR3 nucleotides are TGCACCAGCAGCCGGGCAGAGTATGGCTACACCTTC. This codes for CTSSRAEYGYTF.

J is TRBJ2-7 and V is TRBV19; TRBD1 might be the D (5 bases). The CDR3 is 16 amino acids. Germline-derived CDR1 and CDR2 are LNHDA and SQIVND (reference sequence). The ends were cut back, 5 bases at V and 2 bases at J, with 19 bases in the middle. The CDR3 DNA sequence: TGTGCCAGTAGTCTAATCAAGGGGCCTCCGCCCTACGAGCAGTACTTC. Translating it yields CASSLIKGPPPYEQYF.

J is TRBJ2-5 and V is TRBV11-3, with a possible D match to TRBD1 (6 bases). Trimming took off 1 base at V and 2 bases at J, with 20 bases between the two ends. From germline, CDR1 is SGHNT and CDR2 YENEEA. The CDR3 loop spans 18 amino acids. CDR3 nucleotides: TGTGCCAGCAGCTTAGGGTATATACAGGGTGAGAAGCAAGAGACCCAGTACTTC. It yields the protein CASSLGYIQGEKQETQYF.